What follows are 21 T cell receptor beta chains derived from one specimen sequenced in a study of blood T cell repertoires in COVID-19 (dated by TCRdb to 2020 to 2021). The method behind the library was the immunoSEQ multiplex PCR assay. The table was pulled from immuneACCESS by TCRdb, which kept in-frame rearrangements only. Such tables lose some clones; where checked, under half of the loss comes from unresolved V genes, and the rest has no known cause. The sample profile shows over 90,000 clones; over 75% of them were found once. 5.1% of the sample comes from the top ten. The material sequenced was peripheral blood. Receptors originate from a man aged 50-60 years with acute or convalescent COVID-19.

To note about this clone: The sample contains more than one DNA sequence encoding this CDR3. The chain links TRBV30 to TRBJ1-4, with D possibly matching TRBD1 (5 bases). This CDR3 contains 12 residues. Trimming cost V 4 bases and J 3 bases, with 6 bases left between them. Germline lookup yields CDR1 GTSNPN and CDR2 SVGIG (reference sequence). CDR3 amino acids: CAWTRANEKLFF. As DNA, the CDR3 is TGTGCCTGGACCAGGGCTAATGAAAAACTGTTTTTT.

This clone has a single count. The chain is built from TRBV5-4 and TRBJ2-4, with TRBD1 as a possible D gene (6 bases). Germline loops: CDR1 SGHNT, CDR2 YYREEE (reference sequence). Trimming stripped 5 bases from V and 3 bases from J, with 21 bases between. This CDR3 spans 17 amino acids. The CDR3 nucleotides are TGTGCCAGCAGAGGCAGGGGACCTGACCATGGCAAAAACATTCAGTACTTC. This codes for CASRGRGPDHGKNIQYF.

The V and J genes are TRBV6-5 and TRBJ1-4; D gene unclear. V was trimmed by 6 bases and J by 7 bases, leaving 12 bases between them. Germline lookup yields CDR1 MNHEY and CDR2 SVGAGI. The CDR3 is 13 amino acids. The CDR3 is CASRRSHGEKLFF. The CDR3, as DNA: TGTGCCAGCAGGAGGTCGCATGGTGAAAAACTGTTTTTT.

J is TRBJ1-3 and V is TRBV7-6, with D possibly being TRBD1 (6 bases). Germline CDR1 and CDR2: SGHVS and FNYEAQ. V gave up 4 bases and J gave up 4 bases, with 29 bases separating them. This CDR3 contains 20 residues. The CDR3 bases are TGTGCCAGCAGCTCCGCCTTGCGGGGGGCAACCTCCCATCGAGGAAACACCATATATTTT. The encoded protein is CASSSALRGATSHRGNTIYF.

The gene calls are TRBV3-1 (or the pseudogene TRBV3-2) and TRBJ2-3; D possibly corresponds to TRBD1 (6 bases). Trimming shortened V by 4 bases and J by 4 bases, and 12 bases separated the two germline ends. Germline V CDR1 and CDR2: LGHDT, YNNKEL (reference sequence). There are 14 residues in the CDR3. The CDR3, as DNA: TGTGCCAGCAGCCCACAGGGCGGAGCAGATACGCAGTATTTT. It is translated as CASSPQGGADTQYF.

The chain links TRBV12-3 or TRBV12-4 to TRBJ1-2, with D maybe TRBD1 (6 bases). There are 13 residues in the CDR3. The germline V and J ends were trimmed by 5 bases and 2 bases, with 9 bases remaining between them. The CDR3 here is CASSPDRNYGYTF. The CDR3, as DNA: TGTGCCAGCAGTCCGGACAGAAACTATGGCTACACCTTC.

This chain connects TRBV29-1 to TRBJ2-7; 9 bases map to TRBD2. The CDR3 length is 13 residues. Germline V gene sequence: CDR1 SQVTM, CDR2 ANQGSEA. The V gene end was trimmed by 4 bases and the J gene end by 4 bases; junction bases not matched to a gene: 5. DNA of the CDR3: TGCAGCGTTGTGGCGGGAGGGTTTTACGAGCAGTACTTC. Its translation is CSVVAGGFYEQYF.

The chain combines TRBV5-1 with TRBJ1-2; no clear D. Germline V gene data show CDR1 as SGHRS and CDR2 as YFSETQ. V lost 0 bases, J lost 4 bases, and 10 bases lay in between. CDR3 length: 14 amino acids. Here the CDR3 DNA reads TGCGCCAGCAGCTTGGTTGCCAGATCCTATGGCTACACCTTC. Encoded protein: CASSLVARSYGYTF.

This clone was counted between two and nine times. The same CDR3 is also encoded by other DNA sequences in this sample. V usage is TRBV18 and J usage is TRBJ2-5; 8 positions agree with TRBD1. V was clipped by 3 bases and J by 2 bases; unmatched bases: 2. There are 14 residues in the CDR3. Germline V gene lookup returns CDR1 KGHSH and CDR2 LQKENI. The CDR3 coding sequence is TGTGCCAGCTCACCTCGACAGGGGCAAGAGACCCAGTACTTC. This encodes CASSPRQGQETQYF.

This chain connects TRBV3-1 (or the pseudogene TRBV3-2) to TRBJ2-1, with TRBD2 matching over 8 bases. The ends lost 1 base at V and 9 bases at J; junction bases unmatched: 5. Germline V CDR1 and CDR2: LGHDT, YNNKEL (reference sequence). The CDR3 covers 14 residues. The CDR3 is CASSQVGGVSEQFF. The CDR3 DNA sequence: TGTGCCAGCAGCCAAGTCGGGGGGGTGTCTGAGCAGTTCTTC.

The genes are TRBV18 and TRBJ2-3; 11 bases are a match to TRBD2. V lost 0 bases to trimming and J lost 1 base; unmatched junction nucleotides: 0. This CDR3 is built from 16 residues. The germline V gene encodes CDR1 KGHSH and CDR2 LQKENI. The CDR3 reads CASSPPSGRGTDTQYF. The CDR3 nucleotides read TGTGCCAGCTCACCACCTAGCGGGAGGGGCACAGATACGCAGTATTTT.

The J gene is TRBJ1-1, the V gene TRBV5-1, with TRBD1 as a possible D gene (6 bases). The CDR3 sequence is 13 residues long. V was cut by 5 bases and J by 4 bases, with 12 bases left in between. The germline V gene has CDR1 SGHRS and CDR2 YFSETQ. CDR3 coding DNA: TGCGCCAGCAGTCCGGGACAACTCACTGAAGCTTTCTTT. Residues: CASSPGQLTEAFF.

The CDR3 spells CSASTGEGEQYF. CDR3 in DNA: TGCAGTGCTAGTACTGGGGAGGGCGAGCAGTACTTC. The chain uses TRBV20-1 and TRBJ2-7; 7 bases match TRBD2. From germline, CDR1 is DFQATT and CDR2 SNEGSKA (reference sequence). The CDR3 length is 12 residues. J lost 6 bases, V lost 3 bases, and 5 bases had no gene match.

This sequence joins TRBV10-2 and TRBJ1-1; possible D gene TRBD1, 5 bases. With 2 bases removed from V and 5 bases from J, the gap between germline ends came to 9 bases. Germline CDR1 WSHSY, CDR2 SAAADI. This CDR3 comprises 13 residues. The CDR3 DNA sequence: TGCGCCAGCAGTGAGCAGGGATGGACTGAAGCTTTCTTT. Translated: CASSEQGWTEAFF.

The rearrangement uses TRBV19 and TRBJ2-2; the match to TRBD2 covers 7 bases. V gave up 6 bases and J gave up 2 bases; unmatched junction bases: 6. The germline CDR1 and CDR2 sequences are LNHDA and SQIVND (reference sequence). This CDR3 comprises 15 residues. The CDR3 is CASRSSGINTGELFF. The CDR3 DNA is TGTGCCAGTAGATCTAGCGGAATAAACACCGGGGAGCTGTTTTTT.

V is TRBV5-6 and J is TRBJ1-1, with 9 nucleotides matching TRBD1. Germline trimming cut 0 bases from V and 5 bases from J; bases unmatched to any gene: 17. The CDR3 extends over 19 amino acids. Germline V CDR1 and CDR2: SGHDT, YYEEEE. The chain's CDR3 is CASSLARDRERITYTEAFF. The CDR3 DNA reads TGTGCCAGCAGCTTGGCCCGGGACAGGGAGCGAATTACTTATACTGAAGCTTTCTTT.

This sequence joins TRBV6-5 and TRBJ1-2; 9 bases are shared with TRBD1. CDR3 length: 15 amino acids. Germline lookup yields CDR1 MNHEY and CDR2 SVGAGI. With V trimmed by 2 bases and J by 8 bases, 9 bases remained unmatched. The DNA of the CDR3 is TGTGCCAGCAGTTACGTTAGCCGGACAGGGGAAGGCTACACCTTC. Protein sequence: CASSYVSRTGEGYTF.

V usage is TRBV10-2 and J usage is TRBJ2-1, with TRBD2 matching 10 bases. Germline V CDR1 and CDR2: WSHSY, SAAADI. V dropped 3 bases and J dropped 8; count of bases not matched to a gene: 7. The CDR3 has 15 residues. The CDR3 region has the DNA TGCGCCAGCAGTGACCTAGCGGGAGTTTGGGATGAGCAGTTCTTC. It specifies CASSDLAGVWDEQFF.

The gene calls are TRBV30 and TRBJ2-2, with a possible D match to TRBD2 (5 bases). The CDR3 sequence is 14 residues long. Germline V gives CDR1 GTSNPN, CDR2 SVGIG (reference sequence). The germline V and J ends were trimmed by 0 bases and 4 bases, with 9 bases remaining between them. The CDR3 here is CAWSVLGVTGELFF. The CDR3, as DNA: TGTGCCTGGAGTGTACTCGGGGTCACCGGGGAGCTGTTTTTT.

V is TRBV19 and J is TRBJ2-7, with TRBD1 identical over 9 bases. Germline assignment: CDR1 LNHDA and CDR2 SQIVND (reference sequence). The CDR3 totals 15 residues. V lost 3 bases and J lost 7; bases outside the gene matches: 10. DNA for the CDR3: TGTGCCAGTAGTATTACAGGGGGCTGGTCGGGAGAGCAGTACTTC. This sequence encodes CASSITGGWSGEQYF.

As to this clone: The CDR3 does not close with the conserved phenylalanine or tryptophan, likely indicating a read error. The limits of the CDR3 on the DNA are not certain, so only TCRdb's listed CDR3 is given. The chain is built from TRBV2 and TRBJ2-7; the table's D call of TRBD1 was not tested on the DNA. CDR1 is SNHLY, CDR2 FYNNEI, per germline. The length of the CDR3 is 24 amino acids, counting both ends. The CDR3 protein is CASSGQGPPRFGPGTRLTVTGERG.